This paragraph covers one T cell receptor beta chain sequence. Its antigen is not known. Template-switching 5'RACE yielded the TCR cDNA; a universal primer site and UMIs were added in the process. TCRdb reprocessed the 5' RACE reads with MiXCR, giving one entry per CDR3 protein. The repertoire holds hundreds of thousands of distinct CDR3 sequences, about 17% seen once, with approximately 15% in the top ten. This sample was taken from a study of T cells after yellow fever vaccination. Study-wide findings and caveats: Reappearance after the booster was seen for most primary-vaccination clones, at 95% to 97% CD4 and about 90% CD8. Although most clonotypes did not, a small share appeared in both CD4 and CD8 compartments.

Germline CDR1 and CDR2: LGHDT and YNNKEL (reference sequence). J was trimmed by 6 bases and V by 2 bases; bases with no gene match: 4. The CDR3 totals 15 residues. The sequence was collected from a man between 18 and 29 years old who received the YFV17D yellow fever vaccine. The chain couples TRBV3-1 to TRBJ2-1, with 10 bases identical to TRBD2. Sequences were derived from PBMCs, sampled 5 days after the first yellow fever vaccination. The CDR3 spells CASSQPGLASNEQFF. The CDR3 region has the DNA TGTGCCAGCAGCCAACCGGGACTAGCGTCCAATGAGCAGTTCTTC.